The TCR beta chain under discussion was sequenced for a study of technical replicates of blood from several donors. Germline-derived CDR1 and CDR2 are SGDLS and YYNGEE. Trimming removed 0 bases at V and 0 bases at J, with 12 bases between. The CDR3 sequence is 16 residues long. Using immunoSEQ multiplex PCR, the repertoire was profiled, and TCRdb retains in-frame clones only, with some absent. The data contain over 80,000 clones, approximately 96% of them singletons. Sequencing was done on a sample of T cells isolated from PBMCs. This TCR derives from a human donor in good health. The rearrangement uses TRBV9 and TRBJ1-2; D call uncertain. The CDR3 is CASSVEPGFTNYGYTF. CDR3 DNA sequence: TGTGCCAGCAGCGTAGAGCCAGGCTTTACTAACTATGGCTACACCTTC.